The clone carrying this T cell receptor (beta chain) was seen a handful of times. The antigen is unknown. Trimming removed 2 bases at V and 4 bases at J, with 8 bases between. Germline CDR1 and CDR2: SGHAT and FQNNGV. The CDR3 length is 13 residues. In every case, the donor was a healthy Caucasian. TCRdb recomputed calls from the 5' RACE reads with MiXCR, one row per CDR3 protein. The sample yields around 500,000 distinct CDR3 sequences, around 14% seen once. These data belong to a study of identical twins. General study findings and limits: Zero-insertion analyses were open to partial confounding by invariant MAIT and iNKT cells.

This same sample was also part of a study on yellow fever vaccine responses in identical twins.

Sequencing used CD4+ T cells sorted from blood. This TCR derives from a woman aged 18-30 years in good health. The V call is TRBV11-2, the J call TRBJ2-5; the D is unclear. DNA for the CDR3: TGTGCCAGCAGCTTATCCCCCCTAGAGACCCAGTACTTC. Encoded protein: CASSLSPLETQYF.